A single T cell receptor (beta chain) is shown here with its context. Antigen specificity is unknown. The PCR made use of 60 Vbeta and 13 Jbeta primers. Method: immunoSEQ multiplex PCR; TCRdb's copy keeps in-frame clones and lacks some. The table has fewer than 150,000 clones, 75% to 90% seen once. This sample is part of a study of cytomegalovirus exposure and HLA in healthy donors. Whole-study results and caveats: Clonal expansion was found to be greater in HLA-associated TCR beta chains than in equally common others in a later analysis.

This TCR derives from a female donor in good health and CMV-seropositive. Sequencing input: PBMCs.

DNA for the CDR3: TGTGCCAGCAGCTTGCAACAGGCCATTACCACAGATACGCAGTATTTT. This encodes CASSLQQAITTDTQYF. The chain carries TRBV7-6 and TRBJ2-3, with D possibly TRBD1 on 5 matching bases. The germline V gene has CDR1 SGHVS and CDR2 FNYEAQ. V shed 3 bases and J shed 2 bases, with 15 bases lying between them. This CDR3 has 16 amino acids.